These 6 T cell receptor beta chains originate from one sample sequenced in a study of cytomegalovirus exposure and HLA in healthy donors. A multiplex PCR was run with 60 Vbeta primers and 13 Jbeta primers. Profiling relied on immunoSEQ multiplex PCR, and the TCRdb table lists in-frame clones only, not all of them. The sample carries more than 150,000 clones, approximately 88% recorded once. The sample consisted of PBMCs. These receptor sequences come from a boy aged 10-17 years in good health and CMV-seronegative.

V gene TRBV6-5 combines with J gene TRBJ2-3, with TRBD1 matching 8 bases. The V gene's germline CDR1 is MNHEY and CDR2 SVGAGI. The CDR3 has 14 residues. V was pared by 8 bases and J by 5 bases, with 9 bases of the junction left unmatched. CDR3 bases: TGTGCCAGCGCCACCTCGACAGGGGAAGATACGCAGTATTTT. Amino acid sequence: CASATSTGEDTQYF.

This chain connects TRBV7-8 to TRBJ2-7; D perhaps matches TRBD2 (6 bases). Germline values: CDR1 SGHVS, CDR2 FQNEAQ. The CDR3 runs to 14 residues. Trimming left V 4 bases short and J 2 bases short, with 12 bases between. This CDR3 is CASSSPGLTYEQYF. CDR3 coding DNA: TGTGCCAGCAGCTCACCGGGACTGACCTACGAGCAGTACTTC. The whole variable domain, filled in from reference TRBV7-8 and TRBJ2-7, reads GAGVSQSPRYKVAKRGQDVALRCDPISGHVSLFWYQQALGQGPEFLTYFQNEAQLDKSGLPSDRFFAERPEGSVSTLKIQRTQQEDSAVYLCASSSPGLTYEQYFGPGTRLTVT.

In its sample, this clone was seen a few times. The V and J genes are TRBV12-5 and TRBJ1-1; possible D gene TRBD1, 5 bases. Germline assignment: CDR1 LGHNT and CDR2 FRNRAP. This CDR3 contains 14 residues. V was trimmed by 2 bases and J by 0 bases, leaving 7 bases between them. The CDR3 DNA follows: TGTGCTAGTGGTTTGTCGACAGTGAACACTGAAGCTTTCTTT. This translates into CASGLSTVNTEAFF.

The CDR3 DNA reads as TGTGCCACCCTAGGACAGGGTAGAACCTACGAGCAGTACTTC. This gives the protein CATLGQGRTYEQYF. V is TRBV6-1 and J is TRBJ2-7, with 8 bases matching TRBD1. Trimming at V came to 10 bases and at J to 2 bases, leaving 10 bases not matched to a gene. The CDR3 spans 14 residues. Germline loops: CDR1 MNHNS, CDR2 SASEGT.

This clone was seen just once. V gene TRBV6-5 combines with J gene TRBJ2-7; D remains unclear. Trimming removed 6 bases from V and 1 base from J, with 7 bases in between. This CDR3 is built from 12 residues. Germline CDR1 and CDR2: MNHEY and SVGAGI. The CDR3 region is CASRSKSYEQYF. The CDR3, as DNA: TGTGCCAGCAGAAGCAAGTCCTACGAGCAGTACTTC.

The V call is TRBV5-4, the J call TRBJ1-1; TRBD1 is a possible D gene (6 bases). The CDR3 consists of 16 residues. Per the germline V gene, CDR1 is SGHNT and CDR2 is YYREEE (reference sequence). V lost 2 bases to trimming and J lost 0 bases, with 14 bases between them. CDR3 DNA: TGTGCCAGCAGCTTCGGACAGCCGAAATTGAACACTGAAGCTTTCTTT. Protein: CASSFGQPKLNTEAFF.